These 18 T cell receptor beta chains originate from one sample sequenced in a study of control samples from healthy donors and cancer patients. TCRdb's table, derived via immunoSEQ multiplex PCR, lists solely in-frame clones and lacks some. The sample yields 20,000 to 30,000 clones, approximately 78% seen once. Sequencing was carried out using PBMCs. The receptors stem from a man aged 55 to 70 with colorectal cancer.

This rearrangement joins TRBV18 to TRBJ1-3; D is unresolved. The CDR3 length is 13 residues. The V gene lost 4 bases and the J gene lost 4 bases, with 8 bases spanning the gap. The germline CDR1 and CDR2 sequences are KGHSH and LQKENI. CDR3 protein: CASSQSVGNTIYF. CDR3 in DNA: TGTGCCAGCTCACAATCCGTAGGAAACACCATATATTTT.

The table lists this clone with a count of one. The chain joins TRBV5-5 to TRBJ2-5, with 8 bases fitting TRBD2. J lost 2 bases, V lost 5 bases, and 5 bases had no gene match. This CDR3 has 14 amino acids. Germline CDR1 and CDR2: SGHKS and YYEKEE (reference sequence). As DNA, the CDR3 is TGTGCCAGCAGAAGTGGCGGGGGGCAAGAGACCCAGTACTTC. Amino acid sequence: CASRSGGGQETQYF.

The chain uses TRBV11-2 and TRBJ2-3; D assignment may be TRBD1 or TRBD2 (6 bases each). The germline V and J ends were trimmed by 1 base and 4 bases, with 15 bases remaining between them. Germline loops: CDR1 SGHAT, CDR2 FQNNGV. This CDR3 contains 16 residues. The CDR3 region has the DNA TGTGCCAGCAGCTTAGTCGGGGGCCGGGGCCCAGATACGCAGTATTTT. Amino acids: CASSLVGGRGPDTQYF.

V is TRBV7-8 and J is TRBJ2-4; D possibly corresponds to TRBD1 (6 bases). From germline, CDR1 is SGHVS and CDR2 FQNEAQ. V lost 7 bases and J 0 bases, leaving 16 bases between the germline ends. The length of the CDR3 is 16 residues. CDR3 amino acids: CASIIQGGVAKNIQYF. In DNA, the CDR3 is TGTGCCAGCATTATACAGGGTGGCGTAGCCAAAAACATTCAGTACTTC.

The genes are TRBV6-5 and TRBJ2-2; no clear D gene. The CDR3 consists of 13 residues. The V gene's germline CDR1 is MNHEY and CDR2 SVGAGI. V was cut by 7 bases and J by 7 bases, with 13 bases left in between. The CDR3 DNA reads TGTGCCAGCACTCAAAACATGTTCGGGGAGCTGTTTTTT. Encoded protein: CASTQNMFGELFF.

CDR3 sequence: CASSHGNLGSNQPQHF. Here the CDR3 DNA reads TGTGCCAGCAGCCACGGAAACCTCGGGAGCAATCAGCCCCAGCATTTT. The genes are TRBV5-5 and TRBJ1-5, with D uncertain. The germline CDR1 and CDR2 sequences are SGHKS and YYEKEE (reference sequence). V gave up 4 bases and J gave up 1 base, with 15 bases separating them. This CDR3 has 16 residues.

By frequency in the sample, this clone is medium-sized. V and J are TRBV7-9 and TRBJ1-2; D gene unclear. V was clipped by 0 bases and J by 0 bases, with 5 bases between them. Per germline, CDR1 SEHNR and CDR2 FQNEAQ (reference sequence). The CDR3 runs 14 residues. The DNA of the CDR3 is TGTGCCAGCAGCTTAGCGGGCACTAACTATGGCTACACCTTC. Amino acids: CASSLAGTNYGYTF.

V is TRBV7-2 and J is TRBJ1-5; no firm D call. CDR1 is SGHTA and CDR2 is FQGNSA in the germline V gene. CDR3 length equals 14 residues. Trimming removed 2 bases from V and 1 base from J, with 6 bases in between. CDR3 residues: CASSLLQSNQPQHF. The CDR3 DNA sequence: TGTGCCAGCAGCTTACTTCAGAGCAATCAGCCCCAGCATTTT.

The chain recombines TRBV5-6 with TRBJ2-5; the match to TRBD2 covers 11 bases. There are 15 residues in the CDR3. From germline, CDR1 is SGHDT and CDR2 YYEEEE. With V trimmed by 6 bases and J by 5 bases, 9 bases remained unmatched. Written as DNA, the CDR3 is TGTGCCAGCACCCGGACTAGCGGGTCCGGGGAGACCCAGTACTTC. Amino acid sequence: CASTRTSGSGETQYF.

The chain couples TRBV10-2 to TRBJ1-2; possible D gene TRBD1, 5 bases. Germline V gene data show CDR1 as WSHSY and CDR2 as SAAADI. CDR3 length: 14 amino acids. Trimming removed 0 bases at V and 2 bases at J, with 7 bases between. CDR3 coding DNA: TGCGCCAGCAGTGAGTCGGGACCGAACTATGGCTACACCTTC. Translation: CASSESGPNYGYTF.

The chain has TRBV7-9 and TRBJ2-1; D is perhaps TRBD2 (6 bases). CDR3 length: 14 amino acids. Trimming stripped 0 bases from V and 10 bases from J, with 13 bases between. Germline CDR1 SEHNR, CDR2 FQNEAQ (reference sequence). The CDR3 DNA sequence: TGTGCCAGCAGCTTAGCAATTGGAGGGATCGAGCAGTTCTTC. It encodes CASSLAIGGIEQFF.

The chain combines TRBV9 with TRBJ1-3; 7 bases align to TRBD1. The germline gives CDR1 SGDLS, CDR2 YYNGEE. The CDR3 is made up of 13 amino acids. Germline trimming cut 4 bases from V and 3 bases from J; bases unmatched to any gene: 1. CDR3 loop: CASSPGGGNTIYF. The CDR3 nucleotides read TGTGCCAGCAGCCCAGGGGGTGGAAACACCATATATTTT.

This chain joins TRBV10-2 and TRBJ2-7, with D perhaps matching TRBD2 (6 bases). V lost 8 bases to trimming and J lost 5 bases, with 19 bases between them. Germline CDR1 WSHSY, CDR2 SAAADI. This CDR3 contains 14 residues. CDR3 bases: TGCGCCAGCGATCCGGGACTGGAGCTCGACGAGCAGTACTTC. This sequence encodes CASDPGLELDEQYF.

This chain uses TRBV5-1 with TRBJ1-2, with D maybe TRBD1 (5 bases). Germline V gives CDR1 SGHRS, CDR2 YFSETQ. CDR3 size: 12 residues. The V gene lost 3 bases and the J gene lost 7 bases, with 10 bases spanning the gap. CDR3 loop: CASSYGDSGYTF. In nucleotides, the CDR3 is TGCGCCAGCAGCTATGGGGACTCTGGCTACACCTTC. Together with reference TRBV5-1 and TRBJ1-2, the CDR3 gives the full variable domain: KAGVTQTPRYLIKTRGQQVTLSCSPISGHRSVSWYQQTPGQGLQFLFEYFSETQRNKGNFPGRFSGRQFSNSRSEMNVSTLELGDSALYLCASSYGDSGYTFGSGTRLTVV.

The chain is built from TRBV11-2 and TRBJ1-1; D call uncertain. This CDR3 has 15 amino acids. With 1 base removed from V and 6 bases from J, the gap between germline ends came to 15 bases. Looked up from germline, CDR1 is SGHAT and CDR2 is FQNNGV. CDR3 coding DNA: TGTGCCAGCAGCTTAGGGACGGGGTTGAAAGCTGAAGCTTTCTTT. It yields the protein CASSLGTGLKAEAFF.

In DNA form, the CDR3 reads TGTGCCAGCAGCAAAAATGGGGTCTATAGTGGGGTTGAGGCTTTCTTT. Its translation: CASSKNGVYSGVEAFF. J is TRBJ1-1 and V is TRBV21-1. TRBV21-1 is labeled a pseudogene. The CDR3 runs to 16 residues.

The chain links TRBV5-4 to TRBJ2-7, with D perhaps TRBD2 (7 bases). The CDR3 sequence is 15 residues long. Germline assignment: CDR1 SGHNT and CDR2 YYREEE (reference sequence). Deletions cut 0 bases from V and 2 bases from J, with 12 bases between. The chain's CDR3 is CASSLGPGGTYEQYF. The CDR3 DNA reads TGTGCCAGCAGCTTGGGACCGGGGGGCACCTACGAGCAGTACTTC.

V is TRBV27 and J is TRBJ1-2; the D is unclear. The ends were cut back, 5 bases at V and 3 bases at J, with 10 bases in the middle. Germline values: CDR1 MNHEY, CDR2 SMNVEV (reference sequence). The CDR3 runs to 13 residues. The CDR3 is CASSPSRDYGYTF. Written as DNA, the CDR3 is TGTGCCAGCAGTCCTAGCCGGGACTATGGCTACACCTTC.